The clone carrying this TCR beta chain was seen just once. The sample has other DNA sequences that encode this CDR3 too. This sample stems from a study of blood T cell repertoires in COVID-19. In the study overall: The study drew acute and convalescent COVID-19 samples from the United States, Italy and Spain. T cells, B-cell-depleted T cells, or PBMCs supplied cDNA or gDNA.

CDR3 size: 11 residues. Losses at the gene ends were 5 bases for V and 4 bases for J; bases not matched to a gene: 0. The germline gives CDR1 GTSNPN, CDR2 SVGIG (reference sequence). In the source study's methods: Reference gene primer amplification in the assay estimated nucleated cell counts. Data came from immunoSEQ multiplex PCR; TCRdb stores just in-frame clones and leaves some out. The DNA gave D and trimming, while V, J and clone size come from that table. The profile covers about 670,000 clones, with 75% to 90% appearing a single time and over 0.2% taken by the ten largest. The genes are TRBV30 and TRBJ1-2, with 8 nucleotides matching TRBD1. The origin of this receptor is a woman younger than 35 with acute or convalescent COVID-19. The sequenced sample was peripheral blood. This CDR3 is CAWDRGYGYTF. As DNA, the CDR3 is TGTGCCTGGGACAGGGGCTATGGCTACACCTTC. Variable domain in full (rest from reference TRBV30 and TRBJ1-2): SQTIHQWPATLVQPVGSPLSLECTVEGTSNPNLYWYRQAAGRGLQLLFYSVGIGQISSEVPQNLSASRPQDRQFILSSKKLLLSDSGFYLCAWDRGYGYTFGSGTRLTVV.